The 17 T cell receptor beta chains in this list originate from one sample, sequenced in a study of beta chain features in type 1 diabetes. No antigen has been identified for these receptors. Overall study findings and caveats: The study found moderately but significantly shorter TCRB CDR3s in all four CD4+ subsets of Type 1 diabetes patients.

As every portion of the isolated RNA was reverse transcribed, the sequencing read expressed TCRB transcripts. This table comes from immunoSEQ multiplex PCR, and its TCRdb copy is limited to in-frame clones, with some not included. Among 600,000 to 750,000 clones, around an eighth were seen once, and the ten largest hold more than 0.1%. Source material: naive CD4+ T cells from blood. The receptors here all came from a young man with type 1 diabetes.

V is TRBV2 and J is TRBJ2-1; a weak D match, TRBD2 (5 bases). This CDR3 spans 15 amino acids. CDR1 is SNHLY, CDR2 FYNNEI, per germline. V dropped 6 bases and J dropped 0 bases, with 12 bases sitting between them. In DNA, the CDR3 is TGTGCCAGCAGGACCTTAGCGAGCTCCTACAATGAGCAGTTCTTC. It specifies CASRTLASSYNEQFF.

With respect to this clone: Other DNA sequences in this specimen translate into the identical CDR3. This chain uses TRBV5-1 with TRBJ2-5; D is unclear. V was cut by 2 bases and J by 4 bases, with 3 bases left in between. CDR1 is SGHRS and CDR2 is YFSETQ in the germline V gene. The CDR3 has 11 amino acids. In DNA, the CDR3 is TGCGCCAGCAGCTTCTCAGAGACCCAGTACTTC. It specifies CASSFSETQYF.

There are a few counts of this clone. The chain's CDR3 is CASSPRSSGNTIYF. CDR3 DNA: TGTGCCAGCAGTCCTCGGAGCTCTGGAAACACCATATATTTT. The chain recombines TRBV6-6 with TRBJ1-3; D call uncertain. Trimming removed 5 bases at V and 0 bases at J, with 8 bases between. This CDR3 has 14 residues. Germline loops: CDR1 MNHNY, CDR2 SVGAGI (reference sequence).

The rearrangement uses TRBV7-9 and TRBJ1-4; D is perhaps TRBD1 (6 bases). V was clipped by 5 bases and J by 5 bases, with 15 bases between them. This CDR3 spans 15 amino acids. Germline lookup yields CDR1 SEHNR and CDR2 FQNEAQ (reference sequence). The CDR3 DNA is TGTGCCAGCAGCGCGGAACAGGGAGGGAATGAAAAACTGTTTTTT. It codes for CASSAEQGGNEKLFF.

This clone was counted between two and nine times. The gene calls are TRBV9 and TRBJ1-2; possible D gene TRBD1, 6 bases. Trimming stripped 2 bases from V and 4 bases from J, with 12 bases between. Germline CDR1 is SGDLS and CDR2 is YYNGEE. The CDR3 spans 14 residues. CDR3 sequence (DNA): TGTGCCAGCAGCGTGGACAGCCCTTCCTATGGCTACACCTTC. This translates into CASSVDSPSYGYTF.

The CDR3 DNA reads TGCGCCAGCAGCCAAGAAAGGGCGGGACAGGTCCCCTACACCTTC. Translating it yields CASSQERAGQVPYTF. This chain connects TRBV4-3 to TRBJ1-2; the match to TRBD1 covers 8 bases. Germline-derived CDR1 and CDR2 are LGHNA and YSLEER. V dropped 0 bases and J dropped 10; count of bases not matched to a gene: 10. CDR3 length: 15 residues.

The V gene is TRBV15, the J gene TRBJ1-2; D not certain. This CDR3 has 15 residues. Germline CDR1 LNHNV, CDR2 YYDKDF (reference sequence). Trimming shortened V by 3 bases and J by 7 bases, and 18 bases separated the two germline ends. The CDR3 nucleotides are TGTGCCACCAGCAGCGGCACCGGGTTTCCGGGTGGCTACACCTTC. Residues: CATSSGTGFPGGYTF.

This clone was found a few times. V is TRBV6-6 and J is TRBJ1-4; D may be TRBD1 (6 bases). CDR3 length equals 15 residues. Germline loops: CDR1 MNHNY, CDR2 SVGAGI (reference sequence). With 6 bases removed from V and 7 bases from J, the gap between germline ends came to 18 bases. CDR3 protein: CASSPDRGGGEKLFF. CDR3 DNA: TGTGCCAGCAGCCCCGATCGAGGGGGGGGTGAAAAACTGTTTTTT.

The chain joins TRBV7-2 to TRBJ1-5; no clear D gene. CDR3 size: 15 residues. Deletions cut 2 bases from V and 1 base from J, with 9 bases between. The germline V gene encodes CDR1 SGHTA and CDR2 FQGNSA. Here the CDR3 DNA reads TGTGCCAGCAGCTTAATGGTTTCGAGCAATCAGCCCCAGCATTTT. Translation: CASSLMVSSNQPQHF.

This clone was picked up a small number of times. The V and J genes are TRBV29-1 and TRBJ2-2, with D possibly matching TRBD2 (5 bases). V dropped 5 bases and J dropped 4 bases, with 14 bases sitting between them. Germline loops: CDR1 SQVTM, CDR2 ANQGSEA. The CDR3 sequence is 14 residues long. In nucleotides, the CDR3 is TGCAGCGTTTCCGGGCCGGACTTCACCGGGGAGCTGTTTTTT. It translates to CSVSGPDFTGELFF.

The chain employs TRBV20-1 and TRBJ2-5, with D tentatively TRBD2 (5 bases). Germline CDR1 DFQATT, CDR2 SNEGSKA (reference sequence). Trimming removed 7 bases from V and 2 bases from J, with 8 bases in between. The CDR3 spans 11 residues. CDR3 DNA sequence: TGCAGTGTCCGGGGACAAGAGACCCAGTACTTC. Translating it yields CSVRGQETQYF.

The CDR3 region is CASSLGGVPHGYTF. In nucleotides, the CDR3 is TGTGCCAGCAGTTTGGGTGGAGTGCCACATGGCTACACCTTC. This chain connects TRBV28 to TRBJ1-2; D gene uncertain. This CDR3 is 14 amino acids long. V was trimmed by 3 bases and J by 6 bases, leaving 14 bases between them. Germline assignment: CDR1 MDHEN and CDR2 SYDVKM.

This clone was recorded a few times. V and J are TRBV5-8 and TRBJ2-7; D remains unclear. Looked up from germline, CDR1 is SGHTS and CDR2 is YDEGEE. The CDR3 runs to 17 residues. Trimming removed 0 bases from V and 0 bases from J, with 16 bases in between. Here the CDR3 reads CASSLVVGAGSSYEQYF. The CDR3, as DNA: TGTGCCAGCAGCTTGGTAGTCGGTGCAGGTAGCTCCTACGAGCAGTACTTC.

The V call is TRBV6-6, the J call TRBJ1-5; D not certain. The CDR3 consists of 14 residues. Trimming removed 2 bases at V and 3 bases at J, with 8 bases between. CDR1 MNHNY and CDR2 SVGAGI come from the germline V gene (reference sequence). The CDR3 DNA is TGTGCCAGCAGTTACACAGTGACCAATCAGCCCCAGCATTTT. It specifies CASSYTVTNQPQHF.

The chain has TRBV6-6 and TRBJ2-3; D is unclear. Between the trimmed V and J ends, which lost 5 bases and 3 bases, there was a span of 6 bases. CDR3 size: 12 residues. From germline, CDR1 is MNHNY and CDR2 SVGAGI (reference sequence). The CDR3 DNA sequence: TGTGCCAGCAGTACAGTGACAGATACGCAGTATTTT. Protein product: CASSTVTDTQYF.

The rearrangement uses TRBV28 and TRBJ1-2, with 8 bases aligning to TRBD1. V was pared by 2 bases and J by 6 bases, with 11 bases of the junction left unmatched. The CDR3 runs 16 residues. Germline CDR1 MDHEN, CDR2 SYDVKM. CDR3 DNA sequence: TGTGCCAGCAGTTTAGTACAGGGGGTTAATCTTAATGGCTACACCTTC. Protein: CASSLVQGVNLNGYTF.

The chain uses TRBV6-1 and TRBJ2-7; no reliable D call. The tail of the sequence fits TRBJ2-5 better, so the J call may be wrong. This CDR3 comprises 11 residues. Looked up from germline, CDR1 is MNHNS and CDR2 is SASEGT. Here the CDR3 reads CATAPPETQYF. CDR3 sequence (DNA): TGTGCCACCGCACCCCCCGAGACCCAGTACTTC.